The following is a TCR beta chain sequence with its context. Its cognate antigen is unknown. This table comes from immunoSEQ multiplex PCR, and its TCRdb copy is limited to in-frame clones, with some not included. Seen here are more than 200,000 clones, over 75% observed once, and the top ten hold 9.5% to 15%. Separate from the approximately 700-subject first cohort was the approximately 120-subject validation cohort, to which the donors belonged. These data are taken from a study of cytomegalovirus exposure and HLA in healthy donors. Study-wide background: The same platform was used for the 90 to 150 validation repertoires as for the 650 to 800 first-cohort repertoires, as reported in a later analysis. Whole-study results and caveats: Among TCR beta chains, those listed as cytomegalovirus-associated numbered more than 150. As confirmed in vitro, a few CMV-associated chains were specific for CMV antigens.

This clonotype was obtained from a man aged 18 to 30 in good health and CMV-seropositive. The specimen sequenced was PBMCs.

The DNA for the CDR3 is TGCGCCAGCAGCCCATCTAGCGGGAGACTGGGGACCCAGTACTTC. It specifies CASSPSSGRLGTQYF. The rearrangement joins TRBV5-1 to TRBJ2-5; 10 nucleotides align to TRBD2. The CDR3 extends over 15 amino acids. Trimming took 4 bases from V and 7 from J; bases not matched to a gene: 10. Germline CDR1 SGHRS, CDR2 YFSETQ.